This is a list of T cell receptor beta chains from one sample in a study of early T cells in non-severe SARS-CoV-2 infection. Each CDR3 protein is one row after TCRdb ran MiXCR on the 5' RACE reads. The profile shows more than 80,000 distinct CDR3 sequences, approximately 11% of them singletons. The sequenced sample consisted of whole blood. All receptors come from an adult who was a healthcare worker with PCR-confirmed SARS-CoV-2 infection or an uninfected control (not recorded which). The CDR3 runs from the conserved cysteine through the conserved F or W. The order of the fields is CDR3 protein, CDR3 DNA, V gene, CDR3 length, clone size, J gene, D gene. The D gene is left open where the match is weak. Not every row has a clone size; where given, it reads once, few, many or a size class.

cdr3_aa: CASSFGQNYGYTF; cdr3_nt: TGTGCCAGCAGTTTTGGTCAGAACTATGGCTACACCTTC; v_call: TRBV12-3/TRBV12-4; cdr3_length: 13; clone_size: many; j_call: TRBJ1-2; d_call: .
cdr3_aa: CASSSPPVWGTGGHEQYF; cdr3_nt: TGCGCCAGCAGCTCGCCGCCTGTTTGGGGGACAGGGGGTCATGAGCAGTACTTC; v_call: TRBV5-1; cdr3_length: 18; clone_size: .; j_call: TRBJ2-7; d_call: TRBD1
cdr3_aa: CASSQSNEDQPQHF; cdr3_nt: TGTGCCAGCAGCCAGTCGAACGAAGATCAGCCCCAGCATTTT; v_call: TRBV14; cdr3_length: 14; clone_size: many; j_call: TRBJ1-5; d_call: .
cdr3_aa: CASSPRTSGGADTQYF; cdr3_nt: TGTGCCAGCAGTCCAAGGACTAGCGGGGGAGCAGATACGCAGTATTTT; v_call: TRBV6-4; cdr3_length: 16; clone_size: many; j_call: TRBJ2-3; d_call: TRBD2
cdr3_aa: CASSLFGDTQYF; cdr3_nt: TGCGCCAGCAGCTTGTTTGGAGATACGCAGTATTTT; v_call: TRBV5-1; cdr3_length: 12; clone_size: .; j_call: TRBJ2-3; d_call: .
cdr3_aa: CASSRDREETQYF; cdr3_nt: TGTGCCAGCAGCCGGGACAGGGAAGAGACCCAGTACTTC; v_call: TRBV7-3; cdr3_length: 13; clone_size: many; j_call: TRBJ2-5; d_call: TRBD1
cdr3_aa: CASSFGHSRADTQYF; cdr3_nt: TGTGCCAGCAGCTTCGGTCACTCGAGAGCAGATACGCAGTATTTT; v_call: TRBV5-4; cdr3_length: 15; clone_size: .; j_call: TRBJ2-3; d_call: .
cdr3_aa: CASSFGWTGELFF; cdr3_nt: TGTGCCAGCAGCTTCGGATGGACCGGGGAGCTGTTTTTT; v_call: TRBV7-2; cdr3_length: 13; clone_size: medium-sized; j_call: TRBJ2-2; d_call: .
cdr3_aa: CASTPSDRAYGYTF; cdr3_nt: TGTGCCAGCACTCCTTCGGACAGGGCGTATGGCTACACCTTC; v_call: TRBV28; cdr3_length: 14; clone_size: many; j_call: TRBJ1-2; d_call: TRBD1
cdr3_aa: CASSSFTDTQYF; cdr3_nt: TGCGCCAGCAGCTCGTTCACAGATACGCAGTATTTT; v_call: TRBV5-1; cdr3_length: 12; clone_size: many; j_call: TRBJ2-3; d_call: .
cdr3_aa: CASSSSYDSRYEQYF; cdr3_nt: TGTGCCAGCAGTTCCTCCTACGACAGCCGCTACGAGCAGTACTTC; v_call: TRBV6-5; cdr3_length: 15; clone_size: many; j_call: TRBJ2-7; d_call: .
cdr3_aa: CAWTRRGGHTEAFF; cdr3_nt: TGTGCCTGGACGAGGCGAGGGGGGCACACTGAAGCTTTCTTT; v_call: TRBV30; cdr3_length: 14; clone_size: many; j_call: TRBJ1-1; d_call: .
cdr3_aa: CASSPDSTEAFF; cdr3_nt: TGTGCCAGCTCACCGGACTCCACTGAAGCTTTCTTT; v_call: TRBV18; cdr3_length: 12; clone_size: .; j_call: TRBJ1-1; d_call: .
cdr3_aa: CSARDVEGGRYEQYF; cdr3_nt: TGCAGTGCTAGAGATGTCGAGGGGGGTCGCTACGAGCAGTACTTC; v_call: TRBV20-1; cdr3_length: 15; clone_size: few; j_call: TRBJ2-7; d_call: .
cdr3_aa: CASSAQLAGASPGELFF; cdr3_nt: TGTGCCAGCAGCGCTCAACTAGCGGGGGCGTCCCCCGGGGAGCTGTTTTTT; v_call: TRBV7-3; cdr3_length: 17; clone_size: .; j_call: TRBJ2-2; d_call: TRBD2
cdr3_aa: CASSPPGTSVKETQYF; cdr3_nt: TGTGCCAGCAGCCCTCCGGGGACTAGCGTCAAAGAGACCCAGTACTTC; v_call: TRBV5-4; cdr3_length: 16; clone_size: .; j_call: TRBJ2-5; d_call: TRBD2
cdr3_aa: CASSLEASGGYEQFF; cdr3_nt: TGTGCCAGCAGCTTAGAGGCTAGCGGGGGTTATGAGCAGTTCTTC; v_call: TRBV7-2; cdr3_length: 15; clone_size: many; j_call: TRBJ2-1; d_call: TRBD2
cdr3_aa: CASSLGDRPNQPQHF; cdr3_nt: TGTGCCAGCAGCTTAGGTGACAGGCCCAATCAGCCCCAGCATTTT; v_call: TRBV7-9; cdr3_length: 15; clone_size: .; j_call: TRBJ1-5; d_call: .
cdr3_aa: CASRNRQKFNQPQHF; cdr3_nt: TGTGCCAGCAGGAATCGACAGAAATTCAATCAGCCCCAGCATTTT; v_call: TRBV6-6; cdr3_length: 15; clone_size: .; j_call: TRBJ1-5; d_call: .
cdr3_aa: CSVARSSTDTQYF; cdr3_nt: TGCAGCGTTGCTAGGTCTAGCACAGATACGCAGTATTTT; v_call: TRBV29-1; cdr3_length: 13; clone_size: .; j_call: TRBJ2-3; d_call: .
cdr3_aa: CSALSSSPYEQYF; cdr3_nt: TGCAGTGCTTTATCTAGCAGTCCCTACGAGCAGTACTTC; v_call: TRBV20-1; cdr3_length: 13; clone_size: few; j_call: TRBJ2-7; d_call: .
cdr3_aa: CASSVAPSSGRAYEQYF; cdr3_nt: TGTGCCAGCAGCGTAGCCCCTTCGAGCGGGAGGGCCTACGAGCAGTACTTC; v_call: TRBV9; cdr3_length: 17; clone_size: many; j_call: TRBJ2-7; d_call: TRBD2
cdr3_aa: CASREQGSNQPQHF; cdr3_nt: TGTGCCAGCAGGGAACAGGGAAGCAATCAGCCCCAGCATTTT; v_call: TRBV12-3/TRBV12-4; cdr3_length: 14; clone_size: many; j_call: TRBJ1-5; d_call: .
cdr3_aa: CASSLLQGSAYEQYF; cdr3_nt: TGTGCCAGCAGTTTGCTACAGGGTTCCGCCTACGAGCAGTACTTC; v_call: TRBV28; cdr3_length: 15; clone_size: .; j_call: TRBJ2-7; d_call: .
cdr3_aa: CASSFRDSNQPQHF; cdr3_nt: TGTGCCAGCAGCTTCCGGGACAGCAATCAGCCCCAGCATTTT; v_call: TRBV7-2; cdr3_length: 14; clone_size: few; j_call: TRBJ1-5; d_call: .
cdr3_aa: CASSQSTGLAGNTGELFF; cdr3_nt: TGTGCCAGCAGCCAATCCACTGGACTAGCGGGGAACACCGGGGAGCTGTTTTTT; v_call: TRBV3-1; cdr3_length: 18; clone_size: many; j_call: TRBJ2-2; d_call: TRBD2
cdr3_aa: CSATENYGYTF; cdr3_nt: TGCAGCGCGACAGAAAACTATGGCTACACCTTC; v_call: TRBV29-1; cdr3_length: 11; clone_size: few; j_call: TRBJ1-2; d_call: .
cdr3_aa: CSASNRGDYNEQFF; cdr3_nt: TGCAGTGCTAGTAACCGGGGCGATTACAATGAGCAGTTCTTC; v_call: TRBV20-1; cdr3_length: 14; clone_size: .; j_call: TRBJ2-1; d_call: .
cdr3_aa: CASSFLAGVTNEQFF; cdr3_nt: TGCGCCAGCAGCTTTCTTGCGGGAGTAACAAATGAGCAGTTCTTC; v_call: TRBV5-1; cdr3_length: 15; clone_size: many; j_call: TRBJ2-1; d_call: TRBD2
cdr3_aa: CASSLLGGTSEYF; cdr3_nt: TGTGCCAGCAGTTTATTGGGGGGGACTAGCGAGTACTTC; v_call: TRBV27; cdr3_length: 13; clone_size: many; j_call: TRBJ2-7; d_call: TRBD2
cdr3_aa: CASSEYSRGGYTF; cdr3_nt: TGTGCCAGCAGTGAATATTCACGGGGTGGCTACACCTTC; v_call: TRBV25-1; cdr3_length: 13; clone_size: .; j_call: TRBJ1-2; d_call: .
cdr3_aa: CASSYQGANYGYTF; cdr3_nt: TGTGCCAGCAGTTACCAGGGAGCTAACTATGGCTACACCTTC; v_call: TRBV6-5; cdr3_length: 14; clone_size: .; j_call: TRBJ1-2; d_call: .
cdr3_aa: CASRSPGRKDGYTF; cdr3_nt: TGTGCCAGCAGGTCCCCGGGGCGGAAGGATGGCTACACCTTC; v_call: TRBV6-5; cdr3_length: 14; clone_size: few; j_call: TRBJ1-2; d_call: .
cdr3_aa: CASTRTGETDTQYF; cdr3_nt: TGCGCCAGCACCCGGACAGGGGAAACAGATACGCAGTATTTT; v_call: TRBV10-2; cdr3_length: 14; clone_size: .; j_call: TRBJ2-3; d_call: TRBD1
cdr3_aa: CASSLGTGPYNEQFF; cdr3_nt: TGTGCCAGCAGTTTGGGGACAGGACCCTACAATGAGCAGTTCTTC; v_call: TRBV27; cdr3_length: 15; clone_size: few; j_call: TRBJ2-1; d_call: TRBD1
cdr3_aa: CASSQELAASTDTQYF; cdr3_nt: TGTGCCAGCAGCCAAGAACTAGCGGCGAGCACAGATACGCAGTATTTT; v_call: TRBV3-1; cdr3_length: 16; clone_size: once; j_call: TRBJ2-3; d_call: TRBD2
cdr3_aa: CASSLKTGMNTEAFF; cdr3_nt: TGTGCCAGCAGCTTAAAGACAGGAATGAACACTGAAGCTTTCTTT; v_call: TRBV7-2; cdr3_length: 15; clone_size: many; j_call: TRBJ1-1; d_call: .
cdr3_aa: CASSFGSGGPDIQYF; cdr3_nt: TGTGCCAGCAGCTTTGGCTCGGGAGGGCCCGACATTCAGTACTTC; v_call: TRBV7-9; cdr3_length: 15; clone_size: .; j_call: TRBJ2-4; d_call: TRBD2
cdr3_aa: CASSPRTGYVTEAFF; cdr3_nt: TGTGCCAGCAGTCCTCGCACAGGGTACGTCACTGAAGCTTTCTTT; v_call: TRBV12-3/TRBV12-4; cdr3_length: 15; clone_size: .; j_call: TRBJ1-1; d_call: .
cdr3_aa: CASSVRTQETQYF; cdr3_nt: TGTGCCAGCAGCGTACGGACCCAAGAGACCCAGTACTTC; v_call: TRBV9; cdr3_length: 13; clone_size: .; j_call: TRBJ2-5; d_call: .
cdr3_aa: CATSDLRSYNEQFF; cdr3_nt: TGTGCCACCAGTGATTTAAGGTCCTACAATGAGCAGTTCTTC; v_call: TRBV24-1; cdr3_length: 14; clone_size: .; j_call: TRBJ2-1; d_call: .
cdr3_aa: CASSEGQGNNEQFF; cdr3_nt: TGCGCCAGCAGTGAAGGACAGGGCAACAATGAGCAGTTCTTC; v_call: TRBV5-1; cdr3_length: 14; clone_size: few; j_call: TRBJ2-1; d_call: TRBD1
cdr3_aa: CASAQDRGYEQYF; cdr3_nt: TGTGCCAGCGCCCAGGACAGGGGTTACGAGCAGTACTTC; v_call: TRBV7-3; cdr3_length: 13; clone_size: few; j_call: TRBJ2-7; d_call: TRBD1
cdr3_aa: CASSPGRGRGTDTQYF; cdr3_nt: TGTGCCAGCAGTCCCGGGAGAGGCAGGGGCACAGATACGCAGTATTTT; v_call: TRBV12-3/TRBV12-4; cdr3_length: 16; clone_size: few; j_call: TRBJ2-3; d_call: .
cdr3_aa: CASRTGTAATNEKLFF; cdr3_nt: TGTGCCAGCAGGACCGGGACAGCCGCAACTAATGAAAAACTGTTTTTT; v_call: TRBV5-5; cdr3_length: 16; clone_size: few; j_call: TRBJ1-4; d_call: TRBD1
cdr3_aa: CASSLGQTYGYTF; cdr3_nt: TGTGCCAGCAGTTTGGGACAGACCTATGGCTACACCTTC; v_call: TRBV12-3/TRBV12-4; cdr3_length: 13; clone_size: many; j_call: TRBJ1-2; d_call: TRBD1
cdr3_aa: CASSQTSGGKSYNEQFF; cdr3_nt: TGTGCCAGCAGCCAGACTAGCGGGGGGAAATCCTACAATGAGCAGTTCTTC; v_call: TRBV6-6; cdr3_length: 17; clone_size: many; j_call: TRBJ2-1; d_call: TRBD2
cdr3_aa: CASSRQGGTQYF; cdr3_nt: TGTGCCAGCAGTCGACAGGGGGGTACGCAGTATTTT; v_call: TRBV6-2/TRBV6-3; cdr3_length: 12; clone_size: .; j_call: TRBJ2-3; d_call: TRBD1
cdr3_aa: CASSESGTPSYNEQFF; cdr3_nt: TGTGCCAGCAGTGAAAGTGGGACACCCTCCTACAATGAGCAGTTCTTC; v_call: TRBV2; cdr3_length: 16; clone_size: many; j_call: TRBJ2-1; d_call: .
cdr3_aa: CASYPLAGLGDNEQFF; cdr3_nt: TGCGCCAGCTATCCTCTAGCGGGACTGGGAGACAATGAGCAGTTCTTC; v_call: TRBV5-1; cdr3_length: 16; clone_size: few; j_call: TRBJ2-1; d_call: TRBD2
cdr3_aa: CASSLSGGADTQYF; cdr3_nt: TGTGCCAGCAGCCTTAGCGGGGGGGCTGATACGCAGTATTTT; v_call: TRBV7-3; cdr3_length: 14; clone_size: few; j_call: TRBJ2-3; d_call: TRBD2
cdr3_aa: CASSGARSSSTDTQYF; cdr3_nt: TGTGCCAGTAGTGGCGCACGATCCTCTAGCACAGATACGCAGTATTTT; v_call: TRBV19; cdr3_length: 16; clone_size: many; j_call: TRBJ2-3; d_call: .
cdr3_aa: CASSPQGWGTEAFF; cdr3_nt: TGTGCCAGCAGTCCGCAGGGTTGGGGGACTGAAGCTTTCTTT; v_call: TRBV28; cdr3_length: 14; clone_size: many; j_call: TRBJ1-1; d_call: .
cdr3_aa: CASSRRGTSGANVLTF; cdr3_nt: TGTGCCAGCAGCCGCCGAGGGACCTCTGGGGCCAACGTCCTGACTTTC; v_call: TRBV7-2; cdr3_length: 16; clone_size: many; j_call: TRBJ2-6; d_call: .